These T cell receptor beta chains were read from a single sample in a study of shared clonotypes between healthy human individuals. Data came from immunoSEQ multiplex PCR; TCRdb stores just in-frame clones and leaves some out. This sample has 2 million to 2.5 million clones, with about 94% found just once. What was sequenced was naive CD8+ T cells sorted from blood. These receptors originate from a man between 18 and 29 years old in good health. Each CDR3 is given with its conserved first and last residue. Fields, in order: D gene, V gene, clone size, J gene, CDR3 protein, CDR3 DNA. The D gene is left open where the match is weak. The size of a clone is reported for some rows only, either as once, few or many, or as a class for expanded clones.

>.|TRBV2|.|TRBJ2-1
CASVAGSSYNEQFF
TGTGCCAGCGTCGCAGGGAGCTCCTACAATGAGCAGTTCTTC
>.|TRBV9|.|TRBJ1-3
CASSETGEYSGNTIYF
TGTGCCAGCAGCGAGACAGGTGAATACTCTGGAAACACCATATATTTT
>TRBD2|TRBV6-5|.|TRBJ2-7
CASSYSAGTKIYEQYF
TGTGCCAGCAGTTACTCCGCGGGGACTAAGATCTACGAGCAGTACTTC
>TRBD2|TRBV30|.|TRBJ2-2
CAWSVRLAGGLNTGELFF
TGTGCCTGGAGTGTACGGCTAGCGGGGGGCCTGAACACCGGGGAGCTGTTTTTT
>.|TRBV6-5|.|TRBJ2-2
CASSSRGSGELFF
TGTGCCAGCAGCTCGAGGGGCTCCGGGGAGCTGTTTTTT
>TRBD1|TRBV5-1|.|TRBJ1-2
CASSTDLDRVPYGYTF
TGCGCCAGCAGCACCGATTTGGACAGGGTCCCCTATGGCTACACCTTC
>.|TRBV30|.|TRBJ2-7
CAWTSGAAQYF
TGTGCCTGGACGTCAGGGGCTGCGCAGTACTTC
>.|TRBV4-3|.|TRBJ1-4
CASSQAGGFNEKLFF
TGCGCCAGCAGCCAAGCTGGGGGATTTAATGAAAAACTGTTTTTT
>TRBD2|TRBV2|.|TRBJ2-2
CASSEAVAGGSELFF
TGTGCCAGCAGTGAGGCGGTAGCGGGAGGGTCGGAGCTGTTTTTT
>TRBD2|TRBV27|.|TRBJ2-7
CASSPQRGSDAEQYF
TGTGCCAGCAGTCCTCAGCGGGGCTCGGACGCCGAGCAGTACTTC
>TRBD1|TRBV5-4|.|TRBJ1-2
CASRLKGTGYGYTF
TGTGCCAGCAGGCTCAAGGGGACAGGCTATGGCTACACCTTC
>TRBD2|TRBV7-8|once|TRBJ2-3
CASSLAGGLAGNTDTQYF
TGTGCCAGCAGCTTGGCCGGTGGACTAGCGGGAAACACAGATACGCAGTATTTT
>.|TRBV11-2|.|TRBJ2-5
CASSLIAGAGQETQYF
TGTGCCAGCAGCTTAATTGCGGGGGCGGGCCAAGAGACCCAGTACTTC
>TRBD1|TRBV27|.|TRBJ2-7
CASSPGTGVEQYF
TGTGCCAGCAGTCCGGGGACAGGGGTCGAGCAGTACTTC
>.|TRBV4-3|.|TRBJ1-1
CASSRGETLNTEAFF
TGCGCCAGCAGCCGGGGCGAGACCCTGAACACTGAAGCTTTCTTT
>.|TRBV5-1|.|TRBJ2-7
CASSLTGFSYEQYF
TGCGCCAGCAGCTTGACAGGGTTCTCCTACGAGCAGTACTTC
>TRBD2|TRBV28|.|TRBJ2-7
CASSRPAASGVYEQYF
TGTGCCAGCAGTCGTCCCGCGGCTAGCGGGGTGTACGAGCAGTACTTC
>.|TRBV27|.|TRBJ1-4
CASRPGEARGEKLFF
TGTGCCAGCAGACCGGGGGAGGCCCGGGGGGAAAAACTGTTTTTT
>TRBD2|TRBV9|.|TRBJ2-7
CASSRGTSGRDEQYF
TGTGCCAGCAGCAGGGGGACTAGCGGGAGGGACGAGCAGTACTTC
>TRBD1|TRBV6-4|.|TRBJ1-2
CASSEGQGANGYTF
TGTGCCAGCAGTGAGGGACAGGGGGCCAATGGCTACACCTTC
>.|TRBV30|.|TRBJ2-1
CAWSGWSSYNEQFF
TGTGCCTGGAGTGGGTGGAGCTCCTACAATGAGCAGTTCTTC
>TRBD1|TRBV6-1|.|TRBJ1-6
CASSVEETGFSYNSPLHF
TGTGCCAGCAGTGTTGAGGAGACAGGGTTCTCCTATAATTCACCCCTCCACTTT
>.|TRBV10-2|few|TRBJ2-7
CASSESGYEQYF
TGCGCCAGCAGTGAGTCGGGTTACGAGCAGTACTTC
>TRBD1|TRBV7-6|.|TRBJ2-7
CASSLESATGGEQYF
TGTGCCAGCAGCTTAGAGTCTGCGACAGGGGGCGAGCAGTACTTC
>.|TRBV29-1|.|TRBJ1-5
CSVLSSDSNQPQHF
TGCAGCGTTCTTTCCAGCGATAGCAATCAGCCCCAGCATTTT
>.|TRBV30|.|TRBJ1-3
CAWSVQGGNTIYF
TGTGCCTGGAGTGTACAGGGTGGAAACACCATATATTTT
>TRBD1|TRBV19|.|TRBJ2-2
CASSLQGAGELFF
TGTGCCAGTAGTCTCCAGGGGGCCGGGGAGCTGTTTTTT
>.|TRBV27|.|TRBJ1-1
CASSLKGLGPEAFF
TGTGCCAGCAGTTTAAAAGGCCTCGGACCTGAAGCTTTCTTT
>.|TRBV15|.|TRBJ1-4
CATSRDGPAAGVNEKLFF
TGTGCCACCAGCAGAGATGGCCCTGCGGCAGGGGTTAATGAAAAACTGTTTTTT
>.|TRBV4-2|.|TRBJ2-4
CASSQDGHIQYF
TGTGCCAGCAGCCAAGATGGGCACATTCAGTACTTC
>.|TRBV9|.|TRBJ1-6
CASSVGSGYNSPLHF
TGTGCCAGCAGCGTAGGATCAGGCTATAATTCACCCCTCCACTTT
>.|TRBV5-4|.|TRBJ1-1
CASSGGHTNTEAFF
TGTGCCAGCAGCGGGGGACATACGAACACTGAAGCTTTCTTT
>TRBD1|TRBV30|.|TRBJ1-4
CAWTTGGKLFF
TGTGCCTGGACCACAGGGGGTAAACTGTTTTTT
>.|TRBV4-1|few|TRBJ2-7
CASSQDRSPLYEQYF
TGCGCCAGCAGCCAAGATCGAAGCCCGCTCTACGAGCAGTACTTC
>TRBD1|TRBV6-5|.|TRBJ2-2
CASSPGTGAIGELFF
TGTGCCAGCAGTCCCGGGACAGGGGCGATCGGGGAGCTGTTTTTT
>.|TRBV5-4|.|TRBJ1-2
CASSLFESGGLGYGYTF
TGTGCCAGCAGCTTGTTCGAATCCGGCGGTCTTGGCTATGGCTACACCTTC
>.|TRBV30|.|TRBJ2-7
CAWSVQGGYHEQYF
TGTGCCTGGAGTGTACAGGGAGGGTACCACGAGCAGTACTTC
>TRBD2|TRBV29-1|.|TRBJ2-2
CSARATSGGAAGELFF
TGCAGCGCCCGCGCAACTAGCGGGGGGGCCGCCGGGGAGCTGTTTTTT
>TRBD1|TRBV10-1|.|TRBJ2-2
CASSLGQGGTGELFF
TGCGCCAGCAGCCTGGGACAGGGAGGCACCGGGGAGCTGTTTTTT
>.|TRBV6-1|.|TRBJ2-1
CASSVKSSYNEQFF
TGTGCCAGCAGTGTAAAGAGTTCCTACAATGAGCAGTTCTTC
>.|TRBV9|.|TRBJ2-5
CASSPSGRPETQYF
TGTGCCAGCAGTCCGTCGGGCCGCCCAGAGACCCAGTACTTC
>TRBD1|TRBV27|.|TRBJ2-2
CASSETGPTGELFF
TGTGCCAGCAGTGAGACAGGGCCCACCGGGGAGCTGTTTTTT
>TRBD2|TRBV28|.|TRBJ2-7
CASSLGSGAYEQYF
TGTGCCAGCAGTTTGGGAAGCGGGGCTTACGAGCAGTACTTC
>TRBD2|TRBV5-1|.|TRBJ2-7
CATIPLAIPSEQYF
TGCGCCACCATCCCACTAGCGATCCCCTCCGAGCAGTACTTC
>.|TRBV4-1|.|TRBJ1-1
CASSQGLLIAEAFF
TGCGCCAGCAGCCAAGGCCTGCTGATCGCTGAAGCTTTCTTT
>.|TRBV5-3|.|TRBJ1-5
CARSLAVFYPSRPQHF
TGTGCCAGAAGCTTGGCCGTTTTTTACCCTAGTAGGCCCCAGCATTTT
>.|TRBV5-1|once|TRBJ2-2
CASSVPGTGELFF
TGCGCCAGCAGCGTCCCAGGGACCGGGGAGCTGTTTTTT
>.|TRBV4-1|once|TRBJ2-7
CASEPAVGYYEQYF
TGCGCCAGTGAGCCCGCAGTGGGTTACTACGAGCAGTACTTC
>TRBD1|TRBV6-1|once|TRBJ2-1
CASLTGPGFYNEQFF
TGTGCCAGCTTGACAGGGCCTGGGTTTTACAATGAGCAGTTCTTC
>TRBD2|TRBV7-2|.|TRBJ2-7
CASSLGLAGTSYEQYF
TGTGCCAGCAGCTTAGGTTTAGCGGGAACCTCCTACGAGCAGTACTTC
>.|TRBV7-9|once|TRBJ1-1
CASVAGHLENTEAFF
TGTGCCAGCGTCGCAGGGCATTTGGAGAACACTGAAGCTTTCTTT
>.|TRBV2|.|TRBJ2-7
CASSEEYRASYEQYF
TGTGCCAGCAGTGAAGAGTACAGGGCTTCCTACGAGCAGTACTTC
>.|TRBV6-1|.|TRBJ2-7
CASSEAPGLYEQYF
TGTGCCAGCAGTGAAGCGCCGGGGTTATACGAGCAGTACTTC
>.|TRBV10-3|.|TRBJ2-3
CAISEVGPGDTQYF
TGTGCCATCAGTGAAGTCGGGCCAGGAGATACGCAGTATTTT
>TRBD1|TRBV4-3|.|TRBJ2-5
CASSQEWQGAETQYF
TGCGCCAGCAGCCAAGAATGGCAGGGGGCTGAGACCCAGTACTTC